This is a list of T cell receptor beta chains from one sample in a study of T cells in Graves' hyperthyroidism and ophthalmopathy. Each CDR3 protein gets one entry after TCRdb re-called the multiplex PCR reads with MiXCR. The table records approximately 370,000 distinct CDR3 sequences, about a sixth of them present only once. Sequencing input: blood. These TCRs come from a woman in her 30s with Graves' hyperthyroidism that later progressed to Graves' ophthalmopathy. CDR3s include the opening cysteine and the closing phenylalanine or tryptophan. Each record gives: clone size, J gene, V gene, D gene, CDR3 protein, CDR3 DNA. D genes are given only for firm matches. Not all rows give a size; the values are once, few, many and, for expanded clones, a class.

size: once
J: TRBJ2-5
V: TRBV11-2
D: .
CDR3: CASSLARHQETQYF
DNA: TGTGCCAGCAGCTTAGCCAGACACCAAGAGACCCAGTACTTC

size: .
J: TRBJ1-5
V: TRBV24-1
D: .
CDR3: CATSDDFNQPQHF
DNA: TGTGCCACCAGTGACGACTTCAATCAGCCCCAGCATTTT

size: many
J: TRBJ2-7
V: TRBV11-2
D: .
CDR3: CASSTRTEASYEQYF
DNA: TGTGCCAGCAGCACAAGGACAGAGGCCTCCTACGAGCAGTACTTC

size: .
J: TRBJ1-5
V: TRBV6-5
D: .
CDR3: CASNYRSLSNQPQHF
DNA: TGTGCCAGCAATTACAGAAGTCTTAGCAATCAGCCCCAGCATTTT

size: once
J: TRBJ2-7
V: TRBV5-6
D: .
CDR3: CASSPLDSYEQYF
DNA: TGTGCCAGCAGCCCCCTGGACTCCTACGAGCAGTACTTC

size: few
J: TRBJ1-1
V: TRBV10-3
D: TRBD1
CDR3: CAISDRGDTEAFF
DNA: TGTGCCATCAGTGACAGGGGGGACACTGAAGCTTTCTTT

size: many
J: TRBJ2-1
V: TRBV5-1
D: TRBD2
CDR3: CASSFLLAGVGNEQFF
DNA: TGCGCCAGCAGTTTTCTCTTAGCGGGAGTTGGCAATGAGCAGTTCTTC

size: .
J: TRBJ2-1
V: TRBV5-1
D: TRBD2
CDR3: CASSLALAGPSSYNEQFF
DNA: TGCGCCAGCAGCTTGGCACTAGCGGGTCCGAGCTCCTACAATGAGCAGTTCTTC

size: many
J: TRBJ1-2
V: TRBV10-3
D: .
CDR3: CAISEMWGASSYGYTF
DNA: TGTGCCATCAGTGAGATGTGGGGGGCGTCCTCTTATGGCTACACCTTC

size: many
J: TRBJ2-1
V: TRBV6-5
D: TRBD1
CDR3: CASRRQGYNEQFF
DNA: TGTGCCAGCAGAAGACAGGGCTACAATGAGCAGTTCTTC

size: many
J: TRBJ1-2
V: TRBV30
D: TRBD1
CDR3: CAWMDRLGYGYTF
DNA: TGTGCCTGGATGGACAGGCTCGGCTATGGCTACACCTTC

size: many
J: TRBJ2-7
V: TRBV29-1
D: .
CDR3: CSVEIKGTYEQYF
DNA: TGCAGCGTTGAAATCAAGGGGACCTACGAGCAGTACTTC

size: .
J: TRBJ2-7
V: TRBV19
D: .
CDR3: CASSIIPSVEQYF
DNA: TGTGCCAGTAGTATTATCCCAAGCGTCGAGCAGTACTTC

size: many
J: TRBJ2-7
V: TRBV20-1
D: TRBD1
CDR3: CSALGQVSYEQYF
DNA: TGCAGTGCGCTAGGACAGGTCTCCTACGAGCAGTACTTC

size: many
J: TRBJ2-5
V: TRBV10-3
D: .
CDR3: CAISEDYPGTQYF
DNA: TGTGCCATCAGTGAAGACTATCCGGGGACCCAGTACTTC

size: many
J: TRBJ1-2
V: TRBV7-9
D: .
CDR3: CASTSVGAEPYGYTF
DNA: TGTGCCAGCACCTCAGTGGGGGCGGAACCCTATGGCTACACCTTC

size: many
J: TRBJ1-2
V: TRBV2
D: TRBD1
CDR3: CASTRAGQGVNGYTF
DNA: TGTGCCAGCACTCGGGCGGGACAGGGGGTGAATGGCTACACCTTC

size: .
J: TRBJ1-4
V: TRBV5-1
D: .
CDR3: CASSSDSGEKLFF
DNA: TGCGCCAGCAGCTCCGACAGTGGTGAAAAACTGTTTTTT

size: .
J: TRBJ2-1
V: TRBV7-9
D: .
CDR3: CASSFNPVDGSSYNEQFF
DNA: TGTGCCAGCAGCTTTAACCCGGTGGACGGGAGCTCCTACAATGAGCAGTTCTTC

size: few
J: TRBJ2-2
V: TRBV5-6
D: .
CDR3: CASSWGPSAGELFF
DNA: TGTGCCAGCAGCTGGGGACCGAGCGCCGGGGAGCTGTTTTTT

size: many
J: TRBJ1-2
V: TRBV11-2
D: .
CDR3: CASSSWEGDSYGYTF
DNA: TGTGCCAGCAGCTCTTGGGAGGGTGACAGCTATGGCTACACCTTC

size: few
J: TRBJ2-1
V: TRBV6-4
D: TRBD2
CDR3: CASSDSSGDSTYNEQFF
DNA: TGTGCCAGCAGTGACTCTAGCGGGGATTCCACCTACAATGAGCAGTTCTTC

size: few
J: TRBJ2-7
V: TRBV7-9
D: .
CDR3: CASSYREFSISYEQYF
DNA: TGTGCCAGCAGCTATCGGGAGTTCTCAATTTCCTACGAGCAGTACTTC

size: many
J: TRBJ2-7
V: TRBV7-9
D: TRBD1
CDR3: CASSTTGWATYEQYF
DNA: TGTGCCAGCAGCACGACAGGGTGGGCGACCTACGAGCAGTACTTC

size: many
J: TRBJ1-5
V: TRBV20-1
D: TRBD1
CDR3: CSAYRGGSNQPQHF
DNA: TGCAGTGCTTACAGGGGAGGTAGCAATCAGCCCCAGCATTTT

size: many
J: TRBJ2-7
V: TRBV14
D: .
CDR3: CASNGGQGGSYEQYF
DNA: TGTGCCAGCAACGGCGGCCAGGGTGGGTCCTACGAGCAGTACTTC

size: many
J: TRBJ2-2
V: TRBV20-1
D: .
CDR3: CSARGQGKNTGELFF
DNA: TGCAGTGCTAGAGGCCAGGGGAAGAACACCGGGGAGCTGTTTTTT

size: .
J: TRBJ2-7
V: TRBV7-2
D: .
CDR3: CASSLVRGEQYF
DNA: TGTGCCAGCAGCTTAGTACGGGGCGAGCAGTACTTC

size: .
J: TRBJ2-1
V: TRBV6-1
D: .
CDR3: CASSREGISEQFF
DNA: TGTGCCAGCAGTCGTGAGGGGATCTCGGAGCAGTTCTTC

size: .
J: TRBJ2-7
V: TRBV5-1
D: TRBD2
CDR3: CASSAGLAGGLYEQYF
DNA: TGCGCCAGCAGCGCGGGACTAGCGGGAGGTTTGTACGAGCAGTACTTC

size: once
J: TRBJ2-5
V: TRBV7-9
D: .
CDR3: CASSGAGSYQETQYF
DNA: TGTGCCAGCAGCGGCGCCGGTTCGTACCAAGAGACCCAGTACTTC

size: many
J: TRBJ1-3
V: TRBV6-1
D: .
CDR3: CASSPGAGAISGNTIYF
DNA: TGTGCCAGCAGCCCAGGGGCCGGGGCAATCTCTGGAAACACCATATATTTT

size: many
J: TRBJ2-6
V: TRBV15
D: TRBD1
CDR3: CATSATGATGANVLTF
DNA: TGTGCCACCAGCGCGACAGGGGCTACTGGGGCCAACGTCCTGACTTTC

size: few
J: TRBJ1-5
V: TRBV24-1
D: .
CDR3: CATRGSSNQPQHF
DNA: TGTGCCACCAGAGGGAGTAGCAATCAGCCCCAGCATTTT

size: few
J: TRBJ2-2
V: TRBV5-1
D: TRBD2
CDR3: CASSYPGLAAGELFF
DNA: TGCGCCAGCAGCTATCCGGGACTAGCGGCCGGGGAGCTGTTTTTT

size: few
J: TRBJ2-3
V: TRBV12-3/TRBV12-4
D: TRBD2
CDR3: CASSRPTSGTSSTDTQYF
DNA: TGTGCCAGCAGTCGCCCCACTAGCGGAACTTCTAGCACAGATACGCAGTATTTT

size: many
J: TRBJ2-1
V: TRBV7-8
D: TRBD2
CDR3: CASSLFGRVGFNEQFF
DNA: TGTGCCAGCAGCTTATTTGGGAGGGTGGGGTTCAATGAGCAGTTCTTC

size: .
J: TRBJ2-1
V: TRBV5-4
D: TRBD2
CDR3: CASRAGLAGQYNEQFF
DNA: TGTGCCAGCAGGGCCGGACTAGCGGGCCAGTACAATGAGCAGTTCTTC

size: many
J: TRBJ2-5
V: TRBV2
D: TRBD1
CDR3: CASRDRDQETQYF
DNA: TGTGCCAGCAGGGACAGGGACCAAGAGACCCAGTACTTC

size: many
J: TRBJ2-7
V: TRBV28
D: TRBD1
CDR3: CASRSTGTGGEQYF
DNA: TGTGCCAGCAGGTCCACCGGGACAGGGGGCGAGCAGTACTTC

size: many
J: TRBJ1-2
V: TRBV11-3
D: TRBD1
CDR3: CASSTRGPGGYTF
DNA: TGTGCCAGCAGCACCAGGGGGCCGGGGGGCTACACCTTC

size: few
J: TRBJ1-2
V: TRBV6-5
D: TRBD1
CDR3: CASSYRYRGGNGYTF
DNA: TGTGCCAGCAGTTACCGGTACAGGGGGGGAAATGGCTACACCTTC

size: many
J: TRBJ1-2
V: TRBV7-9
D: TRBD1
CDR3: CASSLGTAGGLGFTF
DNA: TGTGCCAGCAGTTTAGGGACAGCCGGAGGTTTGGGGTTCACCTTC

size: many
J: TRBJ1-6
V: TRBV27
D: TRBD1
CDR3: CASSPPQGALYNSPLHF
DNA: TGTGCCAGCAGTCCACCACAGGGGGCATTATATAATTCACCCCTCCACTTT

size: many
J: TRBJ2-7
V: TRBV11-2
D: .
CDR3: CASRLQSSEQYF
DNA: TGTGCCAGCAGACTCCAAAGTAGCGAGCAGTACTTC

size: many
J: TRBJ2-1
V: TRBV27
D: .
CDR3: CASSYSRSSYNEQFF
DNA: TGTGCCAGCAGTTATTCACGGAGCTCCTACAATGAGCAGTTCTTC

size: many
J: TRBJ1-1
V: TRBV18
D: .
CDR3: CASSPLGTRSEAFF
DNA: TGTGCCAGCTCACCACTTGGGACACGATCCGAAGCTTTCTTT

size: many
J: TRBJ2-3
V: TRBV6-5
D: .
CDR3: CASSYRGEYSDTQYF
DNA: TGTGCCAGCAGTTACAGGGGGGAGTATTCAGATACGCAGTATTTT

size: .
J: TRBJ2-2
V: TRBV12-3/TRBV12-4
D: TRBD1
CDR3: CASSYSGTGGDTGELFF
DNA: TGTGCCAGCAGTTATAGCGGGACAGGGGGGGACACCGGGGAGCTGTTTTTT

size: .
J: TRBJ2-1
V: TRBV4-2
D: .
CDR3: CASSHATGGEQFF
DNA: TGTGCCAGCAGCCACGCTACGGGGGGCGAGCAGTTCTTC

size: few
J: TRBJ1-2
V: TRBV9
D: .
CDR3: CASSRDNEDYGYTF
DNA: TGTGCCAGCAGCCGGGACAATGAGGACTATGGCTACACCTTC

size: .
J: TRBJ1-2
V: TRBV29-1
D: TRBD1
CDR3: CSVLGGAGGYTF
DNA: TGCAGCGTTTTAGGGGGCGCGGGGGGCTACACCTTC

size: .
J: TRBJ2-3
V: TRBV19
D: .
CDR3: CASTERSTDTQYF
DNA: TGTGCCAGTACCGAGAGGAGCACAGATACGCAGTATTTT

size: .
J: TRBJ1-1
V: TRBV29-1
D: .
CDR3: CSVVATRGTEAFF
DNA: TGCAGCGTTGTCGCCACAAGGGGCACTGAAGCTTTCTTT

size: many
J: TRBJ1-2
V: TRBV5-1
D: .
CDR3: CASSPASGTTNYGYTF
DNA: TGCGCCAGCAGCCCTGCCTCTGGGACCACTAACTATGGCTACACCTTC

size: many
J: TRBJ2-7
V: TRBV7-8
D: .
CDR3: CASSKRRQQVYEQYF
DNA: TGTGCCAGCAGCAAGCGCCGACAACAGGTCTACGAGCAGTACTTC

size: many
J: TRBJ2-5
V: TRBV5-1
D: TRBD2
CDR3: CASSLRLAGEFEETQYF
DNA: TGCGCCAGCAGCCTACGACTAGCGGGAGAGTTCGAAGAGACCCAGTACTTC

size: few
J: TRBJ2-3
V: TRBV5-1
D: .
CDR3: CASSLDGGRTDTQYF
DNA: TGCGCCAGCAGCTTGGACGGGGGGCGCACAGATACGCAGTATTTT

size: many
J: TRBJ2-5
V: TRBV7-9
D: .
CDR3: CASRSTIVSYQETQYF
DNA: TGTGCCAGCAGGTCAACGATAGTCTCATACCAAGAGACCCAGTACTTC